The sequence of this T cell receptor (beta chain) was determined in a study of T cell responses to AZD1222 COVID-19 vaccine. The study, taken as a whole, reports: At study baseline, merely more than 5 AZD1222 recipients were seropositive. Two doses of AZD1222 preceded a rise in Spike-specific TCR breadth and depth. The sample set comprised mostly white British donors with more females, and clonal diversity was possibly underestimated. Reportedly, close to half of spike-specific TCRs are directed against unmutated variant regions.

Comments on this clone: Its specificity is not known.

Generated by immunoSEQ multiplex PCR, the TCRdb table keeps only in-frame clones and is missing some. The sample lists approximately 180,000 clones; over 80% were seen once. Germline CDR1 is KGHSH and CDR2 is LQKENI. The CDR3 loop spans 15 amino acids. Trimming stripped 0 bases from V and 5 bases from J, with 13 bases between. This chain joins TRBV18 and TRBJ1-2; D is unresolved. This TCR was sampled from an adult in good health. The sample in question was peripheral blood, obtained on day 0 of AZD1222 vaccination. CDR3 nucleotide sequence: TGTGCCAGCTCACCACCGTACGGGTTTTCTTATGGCTACACCTTC. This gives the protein CASSPPYGFSYGYTF.